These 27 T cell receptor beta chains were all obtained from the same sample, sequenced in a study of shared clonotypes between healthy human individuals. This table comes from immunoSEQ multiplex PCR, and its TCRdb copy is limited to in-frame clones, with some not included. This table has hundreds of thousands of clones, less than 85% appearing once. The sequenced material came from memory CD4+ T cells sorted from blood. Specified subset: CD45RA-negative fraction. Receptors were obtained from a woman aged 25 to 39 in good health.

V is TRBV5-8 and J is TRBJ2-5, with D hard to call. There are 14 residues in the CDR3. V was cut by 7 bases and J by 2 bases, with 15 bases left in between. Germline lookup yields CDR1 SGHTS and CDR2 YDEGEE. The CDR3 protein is CASPRLNRQETQYF. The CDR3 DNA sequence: TGTGCCAGCCCCCGGCTTAACCGGCAAGAGACCCAGTACTTC. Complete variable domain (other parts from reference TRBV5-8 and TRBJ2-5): EAGVTQSPTHLIKTRGQQATLRCSPISGHTSVYWYQQALGLGLQFLLWYDEGEERNRGNFPPRFSGRQFPNYSSELNVNALELEDSALYLCASPRLNRQETQYFGPGTRLLVL.

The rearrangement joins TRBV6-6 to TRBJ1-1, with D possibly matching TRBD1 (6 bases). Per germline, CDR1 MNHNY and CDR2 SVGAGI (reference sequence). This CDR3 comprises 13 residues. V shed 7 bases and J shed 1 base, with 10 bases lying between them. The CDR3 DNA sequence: TGTGCCAGCACCCAGGACAGGAACACTGAAGCTTTCTTT. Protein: CASTQDRNTEAFF.

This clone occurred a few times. CDR3 in DNA: TGTGCCAGCAGCTTTAATCAGGGAACTGAAGCTTTCTTT. Residues: CASSFNQGTEAFF. This rearrangement joins TRBV7-9 to TRBJ1-1; TRBD1 might be the D (5 bases). CDR3 length: 13 residues. CDR1 is SEHNR and CDR2 is FQNEAQ in the germline V gene (reference sequence). The ends were cut back, 3 bases at V and 5 bases at J, with 10 bases in the middle.

In DNA form, the CDR3 reads TGCGCCAGCAGCCAAAGGACAGGGGAGGAAAAACTGTTTTTT. Translated: CASSQRTGEEKLFF. This chain links TRBV4-1 with TRBJ1-4; 9 positions agree with TRBD1. CDR3 size: 14 residues. The germline CDR1 and CDR2 sequences are MGHRA and YSYEKL. Trimming cost V 2 bases and J 8 bases; bases outside gene matches: 3.

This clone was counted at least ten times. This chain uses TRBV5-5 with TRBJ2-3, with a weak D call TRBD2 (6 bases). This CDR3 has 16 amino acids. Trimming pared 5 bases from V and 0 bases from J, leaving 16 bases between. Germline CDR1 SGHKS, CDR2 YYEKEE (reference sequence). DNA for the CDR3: TGTGCCAGCAGTTCTTGGGGGGTCTTAAGCACAGATACGCAGTATTTT. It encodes CASSSWGVLSTDTQYF.

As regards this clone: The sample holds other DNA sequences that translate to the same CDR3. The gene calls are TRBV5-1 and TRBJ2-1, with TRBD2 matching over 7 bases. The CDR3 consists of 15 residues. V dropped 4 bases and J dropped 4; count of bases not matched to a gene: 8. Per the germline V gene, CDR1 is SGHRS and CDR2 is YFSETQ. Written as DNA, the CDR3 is TGCGCCAGCAGCCCTTCTAGCGGATCTTACAATGAGCAGTTCTTC. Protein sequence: CASSPSSGSYNEQFF.

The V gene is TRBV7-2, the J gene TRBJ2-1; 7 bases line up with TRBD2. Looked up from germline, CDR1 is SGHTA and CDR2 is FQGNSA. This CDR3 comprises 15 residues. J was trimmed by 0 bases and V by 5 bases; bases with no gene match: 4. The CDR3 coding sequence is TGTGCCAGCAGCCCGCGGGAGCTCTCCTACAATGAGCAGTTCTTC. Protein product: CASSPRELSYNEQFF.

In DNA form, the CDR3 reads TGTGCCAGCAGCGACGGGACAAGACCCTACGAGCAGTACTTC. Protein product: CASSDGTRPYEQYF. The chain carries TRBV11-2 and TRBJ2-7; TRBD1 is a possible D gene (6 bases). The CDR3 extends over 14 amino acids. The V gene's germline CDR1 is SGHAT and CDR2 FQNNGV. V was shortened by 5 bases and J by 2 bases, with 13 bases between the two germline ends.

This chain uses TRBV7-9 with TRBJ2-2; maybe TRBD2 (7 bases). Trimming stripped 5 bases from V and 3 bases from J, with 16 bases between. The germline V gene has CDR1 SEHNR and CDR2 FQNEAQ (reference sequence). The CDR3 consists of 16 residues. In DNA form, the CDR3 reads TGTGCCAGCAGCACAAGTGGGAGGGGGTACACCGGGGAGCTGTTTTTT. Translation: CASSTSGRGYTGELFF.

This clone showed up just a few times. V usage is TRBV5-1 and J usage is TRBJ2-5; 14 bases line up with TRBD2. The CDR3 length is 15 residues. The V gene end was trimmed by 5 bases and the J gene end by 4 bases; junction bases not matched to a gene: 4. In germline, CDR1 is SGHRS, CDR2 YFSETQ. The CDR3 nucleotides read TGCGCCAGCAGGGGACTAGCGGGAGTAGCAGAGACCCAGTACTTC. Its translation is CASRGLAGVAETQYF.

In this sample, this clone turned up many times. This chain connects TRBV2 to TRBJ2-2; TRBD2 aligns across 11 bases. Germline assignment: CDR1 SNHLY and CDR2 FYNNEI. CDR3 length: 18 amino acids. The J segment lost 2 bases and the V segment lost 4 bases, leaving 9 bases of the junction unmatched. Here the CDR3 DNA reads TGTGCCAGCAGTGGGGATAATAGCGGGAGGGCCAACACCGGGGAGCTGTTTTTT. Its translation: CASSGDNSGRANTGELFF. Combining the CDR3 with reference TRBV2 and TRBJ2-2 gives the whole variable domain EPEVTQTPSHQVTQMGQEVILRCVPISNHLYFYWYRQILGQKVEFLVSFYNNEISEKSEIFDDQFSVERPDGSNFTLKIRSTKLEDSAMYFCASSGDNSGRANTGELFFGEGSRLTVL.

CDR3 nucleotides: TGTGCCAGCAGTGCCCCGGGACAGGGGCTTGTTCAGCCCCAGCATTTT. Its protein product is CASSAPGQGLVQPQHF. V and J are TRBV28 and TRBJ1-5; 10 bases fit TRBD1. The CDR3 runs to 16 residues. J was trimmed by 6 bases and V by 5 bases; bases with no gene match: 10. The germline V gene encodes CDR1 MDHEN and CDR2 SYDVKM.

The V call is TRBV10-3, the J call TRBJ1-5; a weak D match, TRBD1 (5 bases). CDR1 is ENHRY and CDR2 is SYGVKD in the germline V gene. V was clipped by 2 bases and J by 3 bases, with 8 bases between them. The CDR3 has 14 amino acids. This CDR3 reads CAISEGGDNQPQHF. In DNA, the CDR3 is TGTGCCATCAGTGAGGGGGGGGACAATCAGCCCCAGCATTTT.

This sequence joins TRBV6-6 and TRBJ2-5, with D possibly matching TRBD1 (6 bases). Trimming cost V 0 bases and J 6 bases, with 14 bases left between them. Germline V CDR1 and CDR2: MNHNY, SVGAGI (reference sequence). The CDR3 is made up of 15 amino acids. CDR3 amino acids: CASSYSTQGLKTQYF. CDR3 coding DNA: TGTGCCAGCAGTTACTCGACACAGGGTCTGAAGACCCAGTACTTC.

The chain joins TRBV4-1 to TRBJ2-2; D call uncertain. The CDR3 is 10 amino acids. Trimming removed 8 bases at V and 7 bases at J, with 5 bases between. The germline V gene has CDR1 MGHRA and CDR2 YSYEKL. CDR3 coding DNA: TGCGCCAGCCTTAGCGGGGAGCTGTTTTTT. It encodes CASLSGELFF.

This chain's CDR3 is CAWSGAGQGPVQYF. DNA of the CDR3: TGTGCCTGGAGTGGGGCGGGACAGGGTCCCGTGCAGTACTTC. The V and J genes are TRBV30 and TRBJ2-7; TRBD1 agrees at 9 bases. Per the germline V gene, CDR1 is GTSNPN and CDR2 is SVGIG (reference sequence). The ends lost 1 base at V and 9 bases at J; junction bases unmatched: 10. This CDR3 spans 14 amino acids.

CDR3 sequence reads: CASSLITGGVDEAFF. In DNA, the CDR3 is TGTGCCAGCAGCCTGATTACAGGGGGCGTGGATGAAGCTTTCTTT. This chain links TRBV7-9 with TRBJ1-1, with TRBD1 matching 9 bases. The J segment lost 7 bases and the V segment lost 5 bases, leaving 11 bases of the junction unmatched. CDR3 length: 15 amino acids. Germline V CDR1 and CDR2: SEHNR, FQNEAQ (reference sequence).

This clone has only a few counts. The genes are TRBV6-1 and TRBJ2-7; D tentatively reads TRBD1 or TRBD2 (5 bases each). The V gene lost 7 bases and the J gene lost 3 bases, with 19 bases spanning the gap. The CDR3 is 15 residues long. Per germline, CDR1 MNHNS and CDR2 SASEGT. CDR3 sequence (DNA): TGTGCCAGCACCGGAGCGGTGGGGGTCAACTACGAGCAGTACTTC. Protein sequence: CASTGAVGVNYEQYF.

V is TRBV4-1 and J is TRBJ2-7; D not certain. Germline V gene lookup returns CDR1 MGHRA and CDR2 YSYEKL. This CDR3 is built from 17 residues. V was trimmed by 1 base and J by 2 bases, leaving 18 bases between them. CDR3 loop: CASSQALAAASTYEQYF. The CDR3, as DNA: TGCGCCAGCAGCCAAGCGCTTGCGGCAGCGAGCACCTACGAGCAGTACTTC.

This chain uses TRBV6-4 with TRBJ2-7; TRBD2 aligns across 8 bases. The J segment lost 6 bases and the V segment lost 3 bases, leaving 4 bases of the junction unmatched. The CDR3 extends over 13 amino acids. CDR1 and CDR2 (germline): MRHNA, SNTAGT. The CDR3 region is CASSEQRELEQYF. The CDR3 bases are TGTGCCAGCAGTGAACAGCGGGAGCTCGAGCAGTACTTC.

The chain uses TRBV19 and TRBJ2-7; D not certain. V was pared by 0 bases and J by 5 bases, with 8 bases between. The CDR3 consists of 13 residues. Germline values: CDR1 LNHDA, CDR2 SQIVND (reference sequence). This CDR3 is CASSIDLEDEQYF. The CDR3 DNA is TGTGCCAGTAGTATAGATCTCGAAGACGAGCAGTACTTC.

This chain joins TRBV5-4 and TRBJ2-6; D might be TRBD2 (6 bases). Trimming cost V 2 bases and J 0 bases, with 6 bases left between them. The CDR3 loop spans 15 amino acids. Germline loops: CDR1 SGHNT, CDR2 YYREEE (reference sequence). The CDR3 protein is CASSFGSSGANVLTF. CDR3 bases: TGTGCCAGCAGCTTCGGGAGCTCTGGGGCCAACGTCCTGACTTTC.

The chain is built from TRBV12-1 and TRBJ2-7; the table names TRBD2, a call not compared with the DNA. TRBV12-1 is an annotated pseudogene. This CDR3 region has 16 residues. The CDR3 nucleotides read TGTGCCAGCAGCCTTCGGACTAGCGGGGTACCCTACGAGCAGTACTTC. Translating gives CASSLRTSGVPYEQYF.

The CDR3 loop is CASSEMWGPYEQYF. In DNA, the CDR3 is TGTGCCAGCAGTGAAATGTGGGGGCCCTACGAGCAGTACTTC. The chain is built from TRBV6-1 and TRBJ2-7; D possibly corresponds to TRBD1 (6 bases). The CDR3 consists of 14 residues. V gave up 2 bases and J gave up 2 bases, with 10 bases separating them. Germline V gene lookup returns CDR1 MNHNS and CDR2 SASEGT.

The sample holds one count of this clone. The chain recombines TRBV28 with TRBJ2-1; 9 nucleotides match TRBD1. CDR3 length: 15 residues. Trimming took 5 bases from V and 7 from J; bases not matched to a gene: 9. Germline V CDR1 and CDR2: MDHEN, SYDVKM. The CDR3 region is CASSPRDRESNEQFF. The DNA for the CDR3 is TGTGCCAGCAGTCCCCGGGACAGGGAGAGTAATGAGCAGTTCTTC.

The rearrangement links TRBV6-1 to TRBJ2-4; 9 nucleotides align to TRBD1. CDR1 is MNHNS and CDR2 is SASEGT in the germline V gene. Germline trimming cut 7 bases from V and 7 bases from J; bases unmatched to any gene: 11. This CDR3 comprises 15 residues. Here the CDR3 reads CASTRTSQGANIQYF. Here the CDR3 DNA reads TGTGCCAGCACCCGAACCTCACAGGGGGCGAACATTCAGTACTTC.

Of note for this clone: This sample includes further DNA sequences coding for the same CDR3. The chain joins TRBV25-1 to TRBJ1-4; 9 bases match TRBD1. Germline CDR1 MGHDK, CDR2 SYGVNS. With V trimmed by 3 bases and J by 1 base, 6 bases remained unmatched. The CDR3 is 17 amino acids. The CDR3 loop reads CASSDRGQGLTNEKLFF. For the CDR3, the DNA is TGTGCCAGCAGTGACCGCGGACAGGGGTTAACTAATGAAAAACTGTTTTTT.